The clone carrying this T cell receptor (beta chain) was counted ten times or more. As yet, its antigen is unknown. The CDR3 sequence is 17 residues long. From germline, CDR1 is SGHTA and CDR2 FQGNSA. Trimming removed 1 base at V and 4 bases at J, with 17 bases between. The entry originates in a study of blood T cells in healthy people across ages. The study's findings and limits: Roughly linearly, TCR beta diversity per million T cells fell as age increased.

Whenever a sample was processed, at least 6.5 million PBMCs were isolated. Per sample, at least 5 micrograms of total RNA were extracted. A second PCR, run for about 6 to 11 cycles, used a sample-barcoded 5' primer plus a J-beta primer mix. Every sample gave at least 3 million paired-end reads containing CDR3. MiXCR was run by TCRdb on the 5' RACE reads, yielding one entry per CDR3 protein. The sample gives 780,000 or so distinct CDR3 sequences, approximately 53% of which show up once; roughly 40% is in the top ten. The genes are TRBV7-2 and TRBJ2-4; TRBD2 might be the D (6 bases). This receptor was taken from a man aged 80 or over in good health. The sample was blood. The CDR3 bases are TGTGCCAGCAGCTTAGGGGGCCTAGCGAGGCGGAAAAACATTCAGTACTTC. This translates into CASSLGGLARRKNIQYF.